What follows are 27 T cell receptor beta chains derived from one specimen sequenced in a study of blood T cells in healthy people across ages. A sample-barcoded 5' primer and a J-beta primer mix were used in a second PCR of roughly 6 to 11 cycles. MiXCR was run by TCRdb on the 5' RACE reads, yielding one entry per CDR3 protein. Among approximately 1,700,000 distinct CDR3 sequences listed, roughly two fifths were seen once. The sample comprised blood. The receptors come from a human donor in good health.

The chain carries TRBV6-6 and TRBJ1-4; D unclear. The CDR3 is made up of 13 amino acids. V lost 4 bases and J 8 bases, leaving 11 bases between the germline ends. The germline CDR1 and CDR2 sequences are MNHNY and SVGAGI (reference sequence). In nucleotides, the CDR3 is TGTGCCAGCAGTTCCCCCACACTAGAAAAACTGTTTTTT. Translated, it gives CASSSPTLEKLFF.

The chain links TRBV29-1 to TRBJ1-2, with a weak D call TRBD1 (6 bases). V was clipped by 5 bases and J by 8 bases, with 15 bases between them. Germline loops: CDR1 SQVTM, CDR2 ANQGSEA. The CDR3 loop spans 12 amino acids. CDR3 DNA sequence: TGCAGCGTTTCGATGAACAGGGAAGGCTACACCTTC. Translated, it gives CSVSMNREGYTF.

The CDR3 spells CASSYSPLPIYEQYF. The CDR3 DNA reads TGTGCCAGCAGTTACTCGCCCCTACCAATATACGAGCAGTACTTC. The chain links TRBV6-2 or TRBV6-3 to TRBJ2-4; the D is unclear. The last part of the DNA fits TRBJ2-7 better; the J call may be wrong. Germline CDR1 is MNHEY and CDR2 is SVGEGT. The CDR3 contains 15 residues.

The rearrangement uses TRBV7-9 and TRBJ1-2; no reliable D call. Looked up from germline, CDR1 is SEHNR and CDR2 is FQNEAQ (reference sequence). Trimming took off 6 bases at V and 5 bases at J, with 19 bases between the two ends. CDR3 length: 15 amino acids. This CDR3 reads CASSPTGRARYGYTF. In nucleotides, the CDR3 is TGTGCCAGCAGTCCTACCGGGAGGGCGCGGTATGGCTACACCTTC.

The gene calls are TRBV13 and TRBJ1-1, with 8 bases lining up with TRBD1. After removal of 3 bases from V and 0 bases from J, the junction contained 9 bases not matched to a gene. This CDR3 contains 17 residues. The germline V gene encodes CDR1 PRHDT and CDR2 FYEKMQ (reference sequence). The CDR3 bases are TGTGCCAGCAGCTTCACGCCGGGACAGGTCATGAACACTGAAGCTTTCTTT. Amino acid sequence: CASSFTPGQVMNTEAFF. Full variable domain (missing parts from reference TRBV13 and TRBJ1-1): AAGVIQSPRHLIKEKRETATLKCYPIPRHDTVYWYQQGPGQDPQFLISFYEKMQSDKGSIPDRFSAQQFSDYHSELNMSSLELGDSALYFCASSFTPGQVMNTEAFFGQGTRLTVV.

This clonotype was counted a few times. The chain employs TRBV12-3 or TRBV12-4 and TRBJ2-7; 7 bases are a match to TRBD2. The CDR3 has 14 amino acids. The V and J ends lost 3 bases and 2 bases, in that order; junction bases with no gene match: 4. The DNA for the CDR3 is TGTGCCAGCAGTTTCGGGGGGATCGCCTACGAGCAGTACTTC. Translation: CASSFGGIAYEQYF.

This rearrangement joins TRBV12-3 or TRBV12-4 to TRBJ2-3; D is possibly TRBD1 (6 bases). The CDR3 runs to 15 residues. Between the trimmed V and J ends, which lost 2 bases and 2 bases, there was a span of 11 bases. The CDR3 sequence is CASSLSGHDTDTQYF. The CDR3 DNA reads as TGTGCCAGCAGTTTATCGGGACACGACACAGATACGCAGTATTTT.

In its sample, this clonotype was seen a few times. The V call is TRBV28, the J call TRBJ2-3, with 8 bases identical to TRBD1. The CDR3 loop spans 19 amino acids. From germline, CDR1 is MDHEN and CDR2 SYDVKM. Germline trimming cut 6 bases from V and 3 bases from J; bases unmatched to any gene: 20. CDR3 loop: CASSILNFRGPARTDTQYF. DNA for the CDR3: TGTGCCAGCAGCATCCTTAACTTCAGGGGGCCAGCCCGAACAGATACGCAGTATTTT. Full variable domain (remainder filled in from reference TRBV28 and TRBJ2-3): DVKVTQSSRYLVKRTGEKVFLECVQDMDHENMFWYRQDPGLGLRLIYFSYDVKMKEKGDIPEGYSVSREKKERFSLILESASTNQTSMYLCASSILNFRGPARTDTQYFGPGTRLTVL.

As concerns this clonotype: A much larger clone lies one base from this, so it may be a read error. The J gene is TRBJ2-1, the V gene TRBV15; D gene ambiguous. Trimming cost V 5 bases and J 13 bases, with 21 bases left between them. The length of the CDR3 is 14 residues. CDR1 LNHNV and CDR2 YYDKDF come from the germline V gene (reference sequence). In DNA form, the CDR3 reads TGTGCCACCAGCCGTCCCCTTTTCAAAAACATTCAGTTCTTC. It translates to CATSRPLFKNIQFF.

This clonotype has more than one count but fewer than ten. At one end the junction does not follow the germline gene, possibly because of a read error. The CDR3 nucleotides read TGTGCTAGCAGCCTCGGGACAGGGGTTGACATGCGGGCCTCAGATAGCACAGATACGCAGTATTTT. This codes for CASSLGTGVDMRASDSTDTQYF. The chain employs TRBV7-7 and TRBJ2-3; TRBD1 matches at 10 bases. The CDR3 consists of 22 residues. Germline V gene sequence: CDR1 SSHAT, CDR2 FNYEAQ (reference sequence).

The rearrangement links TRBV15 to TRBJ2-4; D remains unclear. Germline V lookup: CDR1 LNHNV, CDR2 YYDKDF (reference sequence). The CDR3 consists of 20 residues. V was clipped by 0 bases and J by 1 base, with 22 bases between them. The CDR3 sequence is CATSRDRAGVAALAKNIQYF. The DNA of the CDR3 is TGTGCCACCAGCAGAGATAGAGCAGGCGTGGCGGCGCTGGCCAAAAACATTCAGTACTTC.

V gene TRBV5-1 combines with J gene TRBJ2-5; a possible D gene is TRBD1 (7 bases). Germline lookup yields CDR1 SGHRS and CDR2 YFSETQ. V lost 6 bases and J 11 bases, leaving 26 bases between the germline ends. This CDR3 region has 15 residues. CDR3 DNA sequence: TGCGCCAGCACCTCGCCCGGAGGGGGCCCGGTTAAGCAGTACTTC. It is translated as CASTSPGGGPVKQYF. Drawing the rest from reference TRBV5-1 and TRBJ2-5, the complete variable domain is KAGVTQTPRYLIKTRGQQVTLSCSPISGHRSVSWYQQTPGQGLQFLFEYFSETQRNKGNFPGRFSGRQFSNSRSEMNVSTLELGDSALYLCASTSPGGGPVKQYFGPGTRLLVL.

This clonotype has just a few counts. J is TRBJ2-7 and V is TRBV29-1; a weak D match, TRBD1 (6 bases). CDR3 size: 11 residues. Trimming removed 7 bases from V and 4 bases from J, with 11 bases in between. Germline V gives CDR1 SQVTM, CDR2 ANQGSEA. DNA for the CDR3: TGCAGCGGAACCAGGGGATACGAGCAGTACTTC. Amino acid sequence: CSGTRGYEQYF.

This clonotype was detected once. The rearrangement uses TRBV15 and TRBJ1-1, with a weak D call TRBD1 (5 bases). The germline V gene encodes CDR1 LNHNV and CDR2 YYDKDF (reference sequence). V gave up 1 base and J gave up 5 bases, with 8 bases separating them. CDR3 size: 13 residues. In nucleotides, the CDR3 is TGTGCCACCAGCAGAGGAAGGGGAACTGAAGCTTTCTTT. This encodes CATSRGRGTEAFF.

The J gene is TRBJ2-5, the V gene TRBV20-1; 9 positions match TRBD1. The CDR3 loop spans 12 amino acids. V was pared by 5 bases and J by 3 bases, with 1 base of the junction left unmatched. In germline, CDR1 is DFQATT, CDR2 SNEGSKA (reference sequence). CDR3 sequence (DNA): TGCAGTGCTCGACAGGGGGAAGAGACCCAGTACTTC. As protein: CSARQGEETQYF.

This clonotype was seen only once. The chain employs TRBV5-1 and TRBJ2-3; D remains ambiguous. Germline V lookup: CDR1 SGHRS, CDR2 YFSETQ. The CDR3 spans 17 residues. V gave up 1 base and J gave up 0 bases, with 15 bases separating them. CDR3 in amino acids: CASSLTPSEGSTDTQYF. The DNA for the CDR3 is TGCGCCAGCAGCTTGACGCCCTCCGAAGGCAGCACAGATACGCAGTATTTT.

V is TRBV20-1 and J is TRBJ2-3; D is unresolved. Trimming removed 6 bases from V and 6 bases from J, with 10 bases in between. The germline V gene encodes CDR1 DFQATT and CDR2 SNEGSKA (reference sequence). CDR3 length: 11 residues. Here the CDR3 reads CSAQYIDTQYF. The DNA for the CDR3 is TGCAGTGCCCAATACATTGATACGCAGTATTTT.

The chain has TRBV20-1 and TRBJ2-1; 7 bases are shared with TRBD1. The V and J ends lost 1 base and 8 bases, in that order; junction bases with no gene match: 14. The CDR3 loop spans 16 amino acids. The germline V gene has CDR1 DFQATT and CDR2 SNEGSKA (reference sequence). As DNA, the CDR3 is TGCAGTGCTAGAGGCGACCCCGGGGACAGTAGCTATGAGCAGTTCTTC. The encoded protein is CSARGDPGDSSYEQFF.

V is TRBV6-1 and J is TRBJ2-7; D tentatively fits TRBD1 or TRBD2 (6 bases each). The CDR3 consists of 17 residues. CDR1 is MNHNS, CDR2 SASEGT, per germline. Trimming left V 5 bases short and J 1 base short, with 21 bases between. As DNA, the CDR3 is TGTGCCAGCAGTCCTAGATCCAGAACAGGGAGGTCCTACGAGCAGTACTTC. It yields the protein CASSPRSRTGRSYEQYF.

This clonotype was found many times. The rearrangement links TRBV5-1 to TRBJ2-1; 7 nucleotides line up with TRBD1. The CDR3 consists of 14 residues. V shed 7 bases and J 0 bases; nucleotides not matched to a gene: 4. Germline CDR1 and CDR2: SGHRS and YFSETQ. CDR3 coding DNA: TGCGCCAGCCGAGGGGGCACCTCCTACAATGAGCAGTTCTTC. Amino acid sequence: CASRGGTSYNEQFF.

This clonotype was counted only a few times. The V and J genes are TRBV3-1 and TRBJ1-5, with 7 bases that match TRBD1. J was trimmed by 7 bases and V by 6 bases; bases with no gene match: 12. Germline V gene sequence: CDR1 LGHDT, CDR2 YNNKEL (reference sequence). The CDR3 length is 15 residues. Here the CDR3 reads CASRAPGQSSQPQHF. The DNA for the CDR3 is TGTGCCAGCAGGGCGCCGGGACAGTCGTCACAGCCCCAGCATTTT.

This rearrangement joins TRBV7-2 to TRBJ1-1; maybe TRBD1 (6 bases). CDR3 size: 15 residues. V lost 3 bases to trimming and J lost 0 bases, with 11 bases between them. The germline CDR1 and CDR2 sequences are SGHTA and FQGNSA. The CDR3 DNA reads TGTGCCAGCAGCTTCCAGACAGGAATGAACACTGAAGCTTTCTTT. This translates into CASSFQTGMNTEAFF.

This clonotype was picked up a small number of times. V is TRBV15 and J is TRBJ2-7; D call uncertain. Trimming shortened V by 0 bases and J by 7 bases, and 16 bases separated the two germline ends. Germline-derived CDR1 and CDR2 are LNHNV and YYDKDF (reference sequence). This CDR3 contains 15 residues. DNA for the CDR3: TGTGCCACCAGCAGAGAGGCGTTCTCTAAGGGAGAGCAGTACTTC. Amino acid sequence: CATSREAFSKGEQYF.

This clonotype has more than one count but fewer than ten. The genes are TRBV20-1 and TRBJ2-5, with 11 bases fitting TRBD2. With 8 bases clipped from V and 1 base from J, the junction kept 3 bases outside the gene matches. CDR1 is DFQATT and CDR2 is SNEGSKA in the germline V gene (reference sequence). The CDR3 spans 13 residues. CDR3 amino acids: CSSGTSGQETQYF. In DNA, the CDR3 is TGCAGTTCCGGGACTAGCGGCCAAGAGACCCAGTACTTC.

This chain connects TRBV6-1 to TRBJ1-5; 11 positions agree with TRBD1. After removal of 7 bases from V and 4 bases from J, the junction contained 6 bases not matched to a gene. Germline CDR1 MNHNS, CDR2 SASEGT. The CDR3 consists of 15 residues. In DNA form, the CDR3 reads TGTGCCAGCATAGCGGGACAGGGGGGAAATCAGCCCCAGCATTTT. Amino acid sequence: CASIAGQGGNQPQHF.

The chain uses TRBV5-6 and TRBJ1-2; D is ambiguous. Trimming stripped 0 bases from V and 0 bases from J, with 9 bases between. This CDR3 has 15 residues. Germline lookup yields CDR1 SGHDT and CDR2 YYEEEE. In DNA form, the CDR3 reads TGTGCCAGCAGCTTGGTACCAGGAACTAACTATGGCTACACCTTC. Amino acid sequence: CASSLVPGTNYGYTF.

The gene calls are TRBV11-1 and TRBJ1-2; TRBD1 matches 7 bases. The germline gives CDR1 SGHAT, CDR2 FQDESV (reference sequence). V trimming: 1 base; J trimming: 5 bases; junction bases outside the gene matches: 10. This CDR3 spans 16 amino acids. DNA for the CDR3: TGTGCCAGCAGCTTAGATGGGACAGCTAACACTTATGGCTACACCTTC. It codes for CASSLDGTANTYGYTF.